This record looks at one T cell receptor (beta chain) sequence and its context. TCRdb itself ran the multiplex PCR reads through MiXCR, one entry per CDR3 protein. The sample records approximately 300,000 distinct CDR3 sequences, over 25% being singletons. The data stem from a study of breast tumors, draining lymph nodes, adjacent tissues. Trimming took off 5 bases at V and 6 bases at J, with 14 bases between the two ends. The length of the CDR3 is 13 residues. CDR1 is SGHAT and CDR2 is FQNNGV in the germline V gene. Breast cancer patients provided tissue from their axillary draining lymph nodes. The chain recombines TRBV11-2 with TRBJ2-7; possibly TRBD2 for D (6 bases). The receptor's source is a female donor with breast cancer. Some clones in this sample may be carry-over from other donors' samples. Sequencing input: axillary lymph node tissue. The CDR3 DNA is TGTGCCAGCAGCGGGAGGAATACCTCCGAGCAGTACTTC. It codes for CASSGRNTSEQYF.